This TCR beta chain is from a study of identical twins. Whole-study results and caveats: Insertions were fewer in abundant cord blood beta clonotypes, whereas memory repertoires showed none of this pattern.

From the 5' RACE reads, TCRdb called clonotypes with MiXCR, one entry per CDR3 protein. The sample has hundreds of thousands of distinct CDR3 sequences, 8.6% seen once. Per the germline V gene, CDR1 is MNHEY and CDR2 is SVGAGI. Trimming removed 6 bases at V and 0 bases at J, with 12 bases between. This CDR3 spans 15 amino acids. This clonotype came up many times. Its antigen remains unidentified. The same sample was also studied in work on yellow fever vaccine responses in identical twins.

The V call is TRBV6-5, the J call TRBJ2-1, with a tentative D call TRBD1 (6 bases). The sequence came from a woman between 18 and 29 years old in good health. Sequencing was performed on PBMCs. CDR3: CASSYRVSSYNEQFF. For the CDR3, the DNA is TGTGCCAGCAGCTACAGGGTTAGCTCCTACAATGAGCAGTTCTTC.